This TCR beta chain was retrieved from a study of early T cells in non-severe SARS-CoV-2 infection. This clonotype has ten or more counts. CDR1 SGHAT and CDR2 FQDESV come from the germline V gene (reference sequence). The CDR3 is 17 residues long. After removal of 1 base from V and 2 bases from J, the junction contained 4 bases not matched to a gene. TCRdb fed the 5' RACE reads into MiXCR, producing one record per CDR3 protein. The sample records 85,000 to 100,000 distinct CDR3 sequences, more than 9.5% being singletons. Sequencing used whole blood. The TCR comes from an adult who was a healthcare worker with PCR-confirmed SARS-CoV-2 infection or an uninfected control (not recorded which). The chain joins TRBV11-1 to TRBJ2-5; 13 bases map to TRBD2. The CDR3, as DNA: TGTGCCAGCAGCTTAGGACGGACTAGCGGGGGACAAGAGACCCAGTACTTC. Translated, it gives CASSLGRTSGGQETQYF.